The 30 T cell receptor beta chains below all came from one sample that was sequenced in a study of cytomegalovirus exposure and HLA in healthy donors. PCR employed 60 Vbeta and 13 Jbeta primers. Profiling relied on immunoSEQ multiplex PCR, and the TCRdb table lists in-frame clones only, not all of them. The table includes approximately 150,000 clones, 65% to 85% detected once. The specimen sequenced was PBMCs. The origin of the receptors is a woman between 25 and 40 years old in good health and CMV-seropositive.

The chain uses TRBV6-6 and TRBJ2-3; 8 bases are a match to TRBD2. Germline V CDR1 and CDR2: MNHNY, SVGAGI (reference sequence). After removal of 5 bases from V and 4 bases from J, the junction contained 5 bases not matched to a gene. This CDR3 has 14 amino acids. CDR3 sequence (DNA): TGTGCCAGCAGTAGCGGGGGAGGCGCAGATACGCAGTATTTT. As protein: CASSSGGGADTQYF.

J is TRBJ2-1 and V is TRBV27; tentatively, D is TRBD2 (8 bases). The V gene's germline CDR1 is MNHEY and CDR2 SMNVEV (reference sequence). The CDR3 runs to 17 residues. V was trimmed by 6 bases and J by 5 bases, leaving 23 bases between them. CDR3 in amino acids: CASRVRGGQGVDNEQFF. CDR3 in DNA: TGTGCCAGCAGGGTCCGGGGGGGGCAGGGGGTTGACAATGAGCAGTTCTTC.

The rearrangement joins TRBV5-1 to TRBJ2-3; a possible D gene is TRBD2 (6 bases). V lost 4 bases, J lost 0 bases, and 9 bases lay in between. The CDR3 length is 14 residues. Germline V gene sequence: CDR1 SGHRS, CDR2 YFSETQ. CDR3 in DNA: TGCGCCAGCAGCGGAAGCGGGAGCACAGATACGCAGTATTTT. This gives the protein CASSGSGSTDTQYF.

V is TRBV6-6 and J is TRBJ1-5; D is unresolved. From germline, CDR1 is MNHNY and CDR2 SVGAGI (reference sequence). V shed 4 bases and J shed 7 bases, with 8 bases lying between them. The CDR3 sequence is 12 residues long. As DNA, the CDR3 is TGTGCCAGCAGTTCCTTCGAGCAGCCCCAGCATTTT. Translation: CASSSFEQPQHF.

V and J are TRBV11-2 and TRBJ2-3, with TRBD2 matching over 15 bases. In germline, CDR1 is SGHAT, CDR2 FQNNGV. V shed 3 bases, J shed 4 bases, and the junction held 8 bases outside the gene matches. CDR3 size: 18 residues. The CDR3 coding sequence is TGTGCCAGCAGCTTGGGGGGACTAGCGGGGGGTGTTCCAGATACGCAGTATTTT. Translated, it gives CASSLGGLAGGVPDTQYF.

This chain connects TRBV5-1 to TRBJ1-6; no definite D call. Trimming took off 1 base at V and 6 bases at J, with 2 bases between the two ends. Germline loops: CDR1 SGHRS, CDR2 YFSETQ. The CDR3 sequence is 12 residues long. Here the CDR3 DNA reads TGCGCCAGCAGCTTGCTTAATTCACCCCTCCACTTT. This translates into CASSLLNSPLHF.

The chain carries TRBV6-5 and TRBJ1-5; the D gene is possibly TRBD1 (6 bases). The CDR3 runs 15 residues. V lost 6 bases and J 0 bases, leaving 12 bases between the germline ends. CDR1 and CDR2 (germline): MNHEY, SVGAGI. As DNA, the CDR3 is TGTGCCAGCAGGCGAGGACAGTTTAGCAATCAGCCCCAGCATTTT. This codes for CASRRGQFSNQPQHF.

The chain has TRBV7-6 and TRBJ2-2; 9 nucleotides line up with TRBD1. Germline V lookup: CDR1 SGHVS, CDR2 FNYEAQ. The CDR3 is 15 amino acids. V shed 5 bases and J 4 bases; nucleotides not matched to a gene: 5. The CDR3: CASSVGTGPTGELFF. CDR3 DNA sequence: TGTGCCAGCAGCGTCGGGACAGGGCCCACCGGGGAGCTGTTTTTT.

V usage is TRBV16 and J usage is TRBJ1-5, with D hard to call. The V gene lost 1 base and the J gene lost 4 bases, with 8 bases spanning the gap. CDR3 length equals 14 residues. Germline V gives CDR1 KGHSY, CDR2 FQNENV. The CDR3, as DNA: TGTGCCAGCAGCCAATTGAGGGAAAATCAGCCCCAGCATTTT. Translating it yields CASSQLRENQPQHF.

V is TRBV27 and J is TRBJ1-4; TRBD1 aligns across 10 bases. The trim removed 5 bases at V and 6 bases at J, leaving 12 bases unmatched. Germline V gives CDR1 MNHEY, CDR2 SMNVEV (reference sequence). The length of the CDR3 is 17 residues. CDR3 region: CASSRAGSGTGDEKLFF. In DNA, the CDR3 is TGTGCCAGCAGTCGGGCGGGGTCGGGGACAGGGGATGAAAAACTGTTTTTT.

This rearrangement joins TRBV7-9 to TRBJ2-5, with 8 bases matching TRBD1. Trimming cost V 5 bases and J 4 bases; bases outside gene matches: 6. CDR3 length: 14 amino acids. The V gene's germline CDR1 is SEHNR and CDR2 FQNEAQ (reference sequence). CDR3 nucleotide sequence: TGTGCCAGCAGCCGGACAGGGAGTTTAGAGACCCAGTACTTC. Its translation is CASSRTGSLETQYF.

The V call is TRBV5-6, the J call TRBJ1-4, with 7 nucleotides matching TRBD1. Germline V gives CDR1 SGHDT, CDR2 YYEEEE. V lost 6 bases to trimming and J lost 8 bases; unmatched junction nucleotides: 7. The CDR3 is made up of 13 amino acids. CDR3 sequence (DNA): TGTGCCAGCACCGAGACAGGGCTAGAAAAACTGTTTTTT. Its protein product is CASTETGLEKLFF.

The V and J genes are TRBV6-5 and TRBJ1-5, with 7 nucleotides matching TRBD1. V gave up 4 bases and J gave up 1 base; unmatched junction bases: 4. The CDR3 has 15 amino acids. The germline gives CDR1 MNHEY, CDR2 SVGAGI. CDR3 loop: CASSSGTASNQPQHF. DNA for the CDR3: TGTGCCAGCAGTTCCGGGACAGCGAGCAATCAGCCCCAGCATTTT.

This sequence joins TRBV5-5 and TRBJ2-5; TRBD1 is a possible D gene (6 bases). Per germline, CDR1 SGHKS and CDR2 YYEKEE (reference sequence). This CDR3 is 14 amino acids long. The germline V and J ends were trimmed by 2 bases and 0 bases, with 8 bases remaining between them. The CDR3 DNA reads as TGTGCCAGCAGCTTCGGACAGTACCAAGAGACCCAGTACTTC. Translated: CASSFGQYQETQYF.

This chain uses TRBV6-5 with TRBJ1-2; TRBD1 is a possible D gene (5 bases). Trimming took off 4 bases at V and 4 bases at J, with 10 bases between the two ends. The germline gives CDR1 MNHEY, CDR2 SVGAGI. The CDR3 covers 13 residues. The CDR3 spells CASSSRDFYGYTF. The CDR3 bases are TGTGCCAGCAGTTCTAGGGACTTCTATGGCTACACCTTC.

V is TRBV18 and J is TRBJ1-1, with D perhaps TRBD1 (5 bases). This CDR3 has 13 residues. Deletions cut 3 bases from V and 3 bases from J, with 8 bases between. The germline V gene encodes CDR1 KGHSH and CDR2 LQKENI. CDR3 sequence (DNA): TGTGCCAGCTCACCTCAAGGGGACACTGAAGCTTTCTTT. Its translation: CASSPQGDTEAFF. Based on the CDR3 plus reference TRBV18 and TRBJ1-1, the full variable domain is NAGVMQNPRHLVRRRGQEARLRCSPMKGHSHVYWYRQLPEEGLKFMVYLQKENIIDESGMPKERFSAEFPKEGPSILRIQQVVRGDSAAYFCASSPQGDTEAFFGQGTRLTVV.

A few counts support this clone. This chain links TRBV9 with TRBJ1-1, with a tentative D call TRBD1 (6 bases). V was trimmed by 2 bases and J by 1 base, leaving 6 bases between them. The CDR3 consists of 13 residues. The germline V gene encodes CDR1 SGDLS and CDR2 YYNGEE. In DNA, the CDR3 is TGTGCCAGCAGCGTCAGGGGGAACACTGAAGCTTTCTTT. It yields the protein CASSVRGNTEAFF.

The genes are TRBV4-3 and TRBJ1-2, with a possible D match to TRBD1 (6 bases). The CDR3 runs 14 residues. Deletions cut 5 bases from V and 3 bases from J, with 13 bases between. Germline CDR1 is LGHNA and CDR2 is YSLEER. CDR3 sequence (DNA): TGCGCCAGCAGCAATCCAGGGGTTGACTATGGCTACACCTTC. It is translated as CASSNPGVDYGYTF.

With regard to this clone: A junction boundary mismatches the germline segment, possibly from a read error. The chain couples TRBV7-8 to TRBJ2-7; no clear D gene. Germline CDR1 SGHVS, CDR2 FQNEAQ. This CDR3 spans 13 amino acids. DNA of the CDR3: TGTTCCAGCAGGTTAGAGCAGGCCTACGAGCAGTACTTC. This gives the protein CSSRLEQAYEQYF.

A single count supports this clone. The chain uses TRBV4-1 and TRBJ1-2, with 8 positions matching TRBD1. Germline CDR1 reads MGHRA; CDR2 reads YSYEKL. This CDR3 has 14 amino acids. V lost 0 bases, J lost 4 bases, and 1 base stayed unmatched. DNA of the CDR3: TGCGCCAGCAGCCAAGATACAGGGGGCTATGGCTACACCTTC. It encodes CASSQDTGGYGYTF.

The CDR3: CASSVAGSDNEQFF. CDR3 DNA sequence: TGTGCCAGCAGCGTAGCGGGGTCCGACAATGAGCAGTTCTTC. The chain employs TRBV9 and TRBJ2-1, with D possibly TRBD2 on 5 matching bases. Trimming removed 0 bases at V and 5 bases at J, with 9 bases between. Germline lookup yields CDR1 SGDLS and CDR2 YYNGEE. The CDR3 has 14 amino acids.

Here the CDR3 reads CASSRATGIPYEQYF. CDR3 nucleotide sequence: TGTGCCAGCAGTAGGGCGACAGGAATTCCCTACGAGCAGTACTTC. This chain connects TRBV6-5 to TRBJ2-7; TRBD1 is a possible D gene (6 bases). V lost 5 bases, J lost 2 bases, and 16 bases lay in between. This CDR3 contains 15 residues. Looked up from germline, CDR1 is MNHEY and CDR2 is SVGAGI.

V and J are TRBV11-1 and TRBJ1-1; D remains unclear. This CDR3 has 13 residues. V was clipped by 1 base and J by 7 bases, with 10 bases between them. Germline values: CDR1 SGHAT, CDR2 FQDESV (reference sequence). DNA for the CDR3: TGTGCCAGCAGCTTAGAAATTTACAGTGAAGCTTTCTTT. Amino acid sequence: CASSLEIYSEAFF.

The chain employs TRBV7-3 and TRBJ2-2; D perhaps matches TRBD1 (5 bases). The CDR3 length is 15 residues. Germline V CDR1 and CDR2: SGHTA, FQGTGA. The germline V and J ends were trimmed by 0 bases and 4 bases, with 9 bases remaining between them. Here the CDR3 reads CASSLTGRGTGELFF. For the CDR3, the DNA is TGTGCCAGCAGCTTAACGGGGCGAGGCACCGGGGAGCTGTTTTTT.

The chain couples TRBV19 to TRBJ2-1; 10 bases map to TRBD2. This CDR3 comprises 14 residues. Trimming removed 2 bases from V and 9 bases from J; junction bases left unmatched: 4. Germline-derived CDR1 and CDR2 are LNHDA and SQIVND (reference sequence). CDR3 region: CASSISGGVFEQFF. CDR3 DNA sequence: TGTGCCAGTAGTATAAGCGGGGGGGTATTTGAGCAGTTCTTC.

The chain combines TRBV19 with TRBJ1-1; tentative D call: TRBD1 (5 bases). V lost 6 bases and J lost 0, with 14 bases in between. Looked up from germline, CDR1 is LNHDA and CDR2 is SQIVND (reference sequence). This CDR3 comprises 15 residues. CDR3 in DNA: TGTGCCAGTAGGGACACCCTAAGGTTGAACACTGAAGCTTTCTTT. It codes for CASRDTLRLNTEAFF.

The chain carries TRBV9 and TRBJ1-2, with D possibly being TRBD1 (6 bases). V shed 4 bases and J shed 2 bases, with 12 bases lying between them. CDR3 length: 14 amino acids. The germline CDR1 and CDR2 sequences are SGDLS and YYNGEE. Written as DNA, the CDR3 is TGTGCCAGCAGCACCAAGGGGGTGAACTATGGCTACACCTTC. Translated: CASSTKGVNYGYTF.

In its sample, this clone was seen once. The genes are TRBV7-6 and TRBJ2-2; D is uncertain. CDR3 size: 13 residues. Looked up from germline, CDR1 is SGHVS and CDR2 is FNYEAQ. Trimming left V 5 bases short and J 6 bases short, with 10 bases between. The CDR3 protein is CASSRSQAGELFF. The CDR3 coding sequence is TGTGCCAGCAGCCGCTCTCAGGCCGGGGAGCTGTTTTTT.

The CDR3 nucleotides read TGTGCCACCAGCAGAGATGCGGGGCCAGATACGCAGTATTTT. Amino acid sequence: CATSRDAGPDTQYF. The chain links TRBV15 to TRBJ2-3, with D maybe TRBD2 (6 bases). CDR3 length: 14 amino acids. V was trimmed by 0 bases and J by 4 bases, leaving 8 bases between them. Germline CDR1 is LNHNV and CDR2 is YYDKDF (reference sequence).

The chain couples TRBV7-2 to TRBJ2-7; 7 bases match TRBD1. CDR1 is SGHTA, CDR2 FQGNSA, per germline. The trim removed 1 base at V and 4 bases at J, leaving 1 base unmatched. CDR3 length equals 13 residues. As DNA, the CDR3 is TGTGCCAGCAGCTTAGGGGACAGTTACGAGCAGTACTTC. Protein product: CASSLGDSYEQYF.